The present entry profiles one TCR beta chain with its context. What it binds is unknown. This sample was taken from a study of tumor-infiltrating lymphocytes in primary liver carcinoma. Findings of the study overall: There was no comparison of CD4+ and CD8+ repertoires, as samples were bulk unsorted.

Unsorted whole blood supplied the blood RNA, and germline DNA was isolated too. The template, 500 ng total RNA, yielded TCR beta cDNA made with a constant-region primer. What produced the TCR beta libraries was three nested multiplex PCR rounds using slightly modified ARM-PCR. TCRdb independently ran MiXCR on the multiplex PCR reads; one entry per CDR3 protein. The data show some 180,000 distinct CDR3 sequences, 50% to 75% seen once. The source material was peripheral blood. The receptor was isolated from a man aged 35-49 years with primary liver carcinoma and hepatitis B virus infection.

CDR3 DNA sequence: TGTGCCAGCACTATCAAAGAGACCCAGTACTTC. This gives the protein CASTIKETQYF. The chain employs TRBV6-6 and TRBJ2-5; D unresolved. In germline, CDR1 is MNHNY, CDR2 SVGAGI (reference sequence). The CDR3 covers 11 residues. Trimming removed 7 bases from V and 3 bases from J, with 6 bases in between.